Below are 5 T cell receptor beta chains sequenced from a single sample in a study of immune heterogeneity within non-small cell lung tumors. The template for each sample was roughly 650 ng of genomic DNA, which had been extracted from bulk tumor tissue. Doctors removed several biopsies from each primary tumor during surgery, keeping them far apart. The study enrolled patients with untreated, newly diagnosed non-small cell lung cancer who underwent curative surgery. Multiplex PCR was performed with 32 V and 13 J primers, and it amplified TCR beta CDR3. TCRdb analysed the multiplex PCR reads with MiXCR anew, one entry per CDR3 protein. The table records approximately 11,000 distinct CDR3 sequences, 25% to 30% of them present only once. Sample: lung tumor tissue. These receptors were taken from a woman aged 50 to 60 with non-small cell lung cancer.

As concerns this clonotype: A read error may explain this, as a much larger clone is one base away. The CDR3 loop reads CANIRDRGTDTQYF. For the CDR3, the DNA is TGTGCCAACATTCGGGACAGGGGGACAGATACGCAGTATTTT. The rearrangement joins TRBV28 to TRBJ2-3, with 11 bases fitting TRBD1. CDR1 and CDR2 from the germline V gene are MDHEN and SYDVKM. This CDR3 spans 14 amino acids. J was trimmed by 3 bases and V by 10 bases; bases with no gene match: 6.

This clonotype has only a few counts. V usage is TRBV11-3 and J usage is TRBJ2-3, with 7 bases that match TRBD1. CDR3 size: 18 residues. Germline V lookup: CDR1 SGHNT, CDR2 YENEEA. V shed 8 bases and J 0 bases; nucleotides not matched to a gene: 17. This chain's CDR3 is CASRPWTGLPPSTDTQYF. CDR3 DNA sequence: TGTGCCAGCCGCCCTTGGACAGGACTCCCCCCTAGCACAGATACGCAGTATTTT. The variable domain in full, with the rest retrieved from reference TRBV11-3 and TRBJ2-3, is EAGVVQSPRYKIIEKKQPVAFWCNPISGHNTLYWYLQNLGQGPELLIRYENEEAVDDSQLPKDRFSAERLKGVDSTLKIQPAELGDSAVYLCASRPWTGLPPSTDTQYFGPGTRLTVL.

About this clonotype: The junction shows a germline mismatch at one end, possibly a read error. The chain uses TRBV6-1 and TRBJ1-2; D call uncertain. The CDR3 is 14 residues long. From germline, CDR1 is MNHNS and CDR2 SASEGT. CDR3 coding DNA: TGTGCCAGCAGTGAAGCGCTCGAAACGGGTGGCTACAACTTC. It is translated as CASSEALETGGYNF.

To note about this clonotype: Just one base apart from a much larger clone, this may be a read error. This rearrangement joins TRBV30 to TRBJ1-6; possibly TRBD1 for D (6 bases). The germline V gene has CDR1 GTSNPN and CDR2 SVGIG (reference sequence). The CDR3 extends over 13 amino acids. CDR3 DNA: TGTGCCTGTAGTGATCAACAGGGATCACCCCTCCACTTT. It translates to CACSDQQGSPLHF.

About this clonotype itself: This may stem from a read error, because a much larger clone lies one nucleotide away. The chain couples TRBV2 to TRBJ2-1; a possible D gene is TRBD1 (5 bases). The germline V gene encodes CDR1 SNHLY and CDR2 FYNNEI. The CDR3 is 12 residues long. The CDR3 spells CANSSGLDEQFF. The CDR3 DNA reads as TGTGCCAACAGTTCAGGGTTGGATGAGCAGTTCTTC.